This note documents a single T cell receptor (beta chain) sequence. Its antigen remains unidentified. Comparators without hematopoietic cell transplant had other cancers, at least five gastrointestinal samples, and no known gastrointestinal disease. Median post-mortem interval was about 9.8 hours for GI, liver, skin and lymphoid tissues. This entry comes from a study of tissue T cells after allogeneic stem cell transplantation. Study conclusions and caveats: Anatomically similar tissues had similar TCR repertoires within each patient. Tissue-detected TCR repertoire was only partly captured by blood and spleen T cells.

Clones were read by immunoSEQ multiplex PCR, and TCRdb kept only the in-frame ones, dropping some. This sample has about 6,800 clones, with under 75% found just once. V dropped 8 bases and J dropped 8; count of bases not matched to a gene: 12. The CDR3 runs 15 residues. In germline, CDR1 is KGHDR, CDR2 SFDVKD. This rearrangement joins TRBV24-1 to TRBJ2-1, with TRBD2 matching 9 bases. The sequenced sample was duodenum tissue, obtained at autopsy. This TCR came from a female donor aged 60 or older with lung cancer. CDR3 in DNA: TGTGCCACCAAGCGGAGCGGGAGGAATTTGGATGAGCAGTTCTTC. As protein: CATKRSGRNLDEQFF.